This T cell receptor beta chain was found in a study of T cell responses to AZD1222 COVID-19 vaccine. Germline CDR1 WNHNN, CDR2 SYGVQD (reference sequence). The V gene lost 10 bases and the J gene lost 1 base, with 17 bases spanning the gap. The CDR3 spans 16 residues. Here immunoSEQ multiplex PCR was the method, and the copy in TCRdb shows in-frame clones only, minus some. The repertoire consists of 70,000 to 85,000 clones, with about 82% occurring once and the leading ten covering about 3%. This sequence joins TRBV10-1 and TRBJ2-6; D ambiguous. This clonotype originated in an adult in good health. Sequences were derived from peripheral blood, sampled on day 0 of AZD1222 vaccination. The chain's CDR3 is CATIDALRSGANVLTF. CDR3 coding DNA: TGCGCCACCATCGACGCCCTAAGGTCTGGGGCCAACGTCCTGACTTTC.